The rows below give T cell receptor beta chains drawn from one sample of a study of beta chain features in type 1 diabetes. The table came from immunoSEQ multiplex PCR; TCRdb's copy has only in-frame clones and leaves some out. The sample yields roughly 610,000 clones, around a sixth seen once. The sample was naive CD4+ T cells from blood. The origin of the receptors is a man aged 18-30 years in good health. CDR3s include the opening cysteine and the closing phenylalanine or tryptophan. D genes are given only for firm matches. Size is omitted from some rows. Given values are once, few, many or a class for expanded clones.

TRBJ1-1 | - | TRBV30 | - | CAWSVIRSGNTEAFF | TGTGCCTGGAGTGTCATTAGGTCTGGGAACACTGAAGCTTTCTTT
TRBJ1-1 | - | TRBV2 | few | CASTVIGLGLGEAFF | TGTGCCAGCACGGTTATAGGGTTAGGATTAGGTGAAGCTTTCTTT
TRBJ1-1 | - | TRBV4-3 | few | CASSQRHRVGMYFF | TGCGCCAGCAGCCAACGACACAGGGTCGGGATGTATTTCTTT
TRBJ2-1 | - | TRBV11-3 | - | CASSLDRLQNEQFF | TGTGCCAGCAGCTTAGACCGCCTCCAGAATGAGCAGTTCTTC
TRBJ1-3 | - | TRBV9 | - | CASSVGQDSGNTIYF | TGTGCCAGCAGCGTAGGGCAGGACTCTGGAAACACCATATATTTT
TRBJ2-3 | - | TRBV18 | - | CASSRPFQVPDTQYF | TGTGCCAGCTCACGGCCCTTCCAGGTCCCAGATACGCAGTATTTT
TRBJ2-1 | TRBD1 | TRBV18 | few | CASSSRQGSYNEQFF | TGTGCCAGCTCATCTAGACAGGGCTCCTACAATGAGCAGTTCTTC
TRBJ2-7 | TRBD1 | TRBV6-5 | - | CASSYRTGVYEQYF | TGTGCCAGCAGTTACAGGACAGGAGTTTACGAGCAGTACTTC
TRBJ2-7 | TRBD1 | TRBV7-6 | few | CASSFPNWTGVSEQYF | TGTGCCAGCAGCTTCCCTAACTGGACAGGGGTTAGCGAGCAGTACTTC
TRBJ2-1 | TRBD1 | TRBV7-3 | - | CASSSGTGPENEQFF | TGTGCCAGCAGCTCCGGGACAGGGCCTGAGAATGAGCAGTTCTTC
TRBJ2-5 | - | TRBV5-1 | few | CASSLPSQETQYF | TGCGCCAGCAGCTTGCCCAGCCAAGAGACCCAGTACTTC
TRBJ1-2 | TRBD1 | TRBV5-1 | - | CASSSQGAKYGYTF | TGCGCCAGCAGCTCCCAGGGGGCAAAGTATGGCTACACCTTC
TRBJ2-7 | TRBD2 | TRBV11-2 | few | CASTPTSGRAPQYF | TGTGCCAGCACCCCTACTAGCGGGAGGGCCCCGCAGTACTTC
TRBJ2-7 | - | TRBV7-8 | - | CASSPQGSEQYF | TGTGCCAGCAGCCCACAGGGATCCGAGCAGTACTTC
TRBJ2-5 | - | TRBV7-2 | - | CASKKGAWGQETQYF | TGTGCCAGCAAAAAAGGGGCGTGGGGGCAAGAGACCCAGTACTTC
TRBJ2-3 | TRBD1 | TRBV5-1 | - | CASSLGQGSFTDTQYF | TGCGCCAGCAGCCTGGGACAGGGTAGTTTCACAGATACGCAGTATTTT
TRBJ2-5 | - | TRBV7-9 | few | CASSFEPETQYF | TGTGCCAGCAGCTTTGAGCCGGAGACCCAGTACTTC
TRBJ1-1 | - | TRBV29-1 | few | CSVVGGYTEAFF | TGCAGCGTTGTGGGGGGGTACACTGAAGCTTTCTTT
TRBJ2-2 | - | TRBV19 | - | CASLTRFGTGELFF | TGTGCCAGCCTGACCAGATTCGGCACCGGGGAGCTGTTTTTT
TRBJ2-3 | - | TRBV15 | few | CATRGWYTDTQYF | TGTGCCACCAGGGGGTGGTACACAGATACGCAGTATTTT
TRBJ2-7 | TRBD1 | TRBV19 | few | CASNRGISYEQYF | TGTGCCAGTAACAGGGGGATCTCCTACGAGCAGTACTTC
TRBJ1-3 | - | TRBV9 | few | CASSSGQLNTIYF | TGTGCCAGCAGCTCAGGACAGTTGAACACCATATATTTT
TRBJ2-7 | - | TRBV18 | few | CASSRLEAHEQYF | TGTGCCAGCTCACGGCTCGAAGCCCACGAGCAGTACTTC
TRBJ1-5 | TRBD1 | TRBV19 | - | CASSFGQGIPQPQHF | TGTGCCAGTAGTTTCGGACAGGGTATACCACAGCCCCAGCATTTT
TRBJ2-2 | - | TRBV11-3 | - | CASSQGASGSGELFF | TGTGCCAGCAGCCAAGGAGCTTCAGGGTCCGGGGAGCTGTTTTTT
TRBJ2-5 | - | TRBV5-1 | - | CASRRIESQETQYF | TGCGCCAGCAGGAGAATTGAGAGCCAAGAGACCCAGTACTTC
TRBJ2-1 | TRBD2 | TRBV6-5 | - | CASSYGASGRYEQFF | TGTGCCAGCAGTTACGGGGCTAGCGGGAGATATGAGCAGTTCTTC
TRBJ1-5 | TRBD1 | TRBV28 | - | CASSSPGTGNQPQHF | TGTGCCAGCAGTAGCCCAGGGACAGGGAATCAGCCCCAGCATTTT
TRBJ2-1 | - | TRBV6-1 | few | CASRPLAINEQFF | TGTGCCAGCAGGCCCCTAGCGATCAATGAGCAGTTCTTC
TRBJ2-3 | - | TRBV28 | - | CASSLLVWSSDTQYF | TGTGCCAGCAGTTTACTCGTCTGGTCCTCCGATACGCAGTATTTT
TRBJ1-5 | TRBD1 | TRBV28 | - | CASSLWGQGRNQPQHF | TGTGCCAGCAGTTTATGGGGACAGGGACGAAATCAGCCCCAGCATTTT
TRBJ1-4 | - | TRBV30 | once | CAWSVWGTNEKLFF | TGTGCCTGGAGTGTGTGGGGAACTAATGAAAAACTGTTTTTT
TRBJ2-7 | - | TRBV7-2 | - | CASSLAGVLSYEQYF | TGTGCCAGCAGCTTAGCTGGGGTGCTCTCCTACGAGCAGTACTTC
TRBJ1-1 | TRBD1 | TRBV14 | - | CASRPGQGLVGTEAFF | TGTGCCAGCAGACCCGGACAGGGGTTGGTGGGCACTGAAGCTTTCTTT
TRBJ2-1 | TRBD2 | TRBV5-1 | few | CASSPGLAGGPSSYNEQFF | TGCGCCAGCTCCCCCGGGCTAGCGGGAGGACCGAGCTCCTACAATGAGCAGTTCTTC